The rows below give T cell receptor beta chains drawn from one sample of a study of T cells in Graves' hyperthyroidism and ophthalmopathy. TCRdb called the multiplex PCR reads again in MiXCR, with one record for every CDR3 protein. The data contain around 340,000 distinct CDR3 sequences, roughly 15% of them singletons. The sequencing sample was made of blood. Receptor source: a woman younger than 45 with Graves' hyperthyroidism that later progressed to Graves' ophthalmopathy. The CDR3 runs from the conserved cysteine through the conserved F or W. The D gene is left open where the match is weak. Some rows have no size entry. The others give once, few or many, or a class for an expanded clone.

CDR3 protein: CASSQERTSGSYEQYF
CDR3 DNA: TGTGCCAGCAGCCAAGAGAGGACTAGCGGGAGTTACGAGCAGTACTTC
J gene: TRBJ2-7
V gene: TRBV4-2
D gene: TRBD2
clone size: many

CDR3 protein: CASSQTGTGTITDTQYF
CDR3 DNA: TGCGCCAGCAGCCAAACCGGGACAGGGACTATCACAGATACGCAGTATTTT
J gene: TRBJ2-3
V gene: TRBV4-1
D gene: TRBD1
clone size: few

CDR3 protein: CASSMEPGEKLFF
CDR3 DNA: TGTGCCAGTAGTATGGAGCCCGGGGAAAAACTGTTTTTT
J gene: TRBJ1-4
V gene: TRBV19
D gene: -
clone size: -

CDR3 protein: CASSLTRYNEQFF
CDR3 DNA: TGTGCCAGCAGCTTAACCAGATACAATGAGCAGTTCTTC
J gene: TRBJ2-1
V gene: TRBV7-6
D gene: -
clone size: many

CDR3 protein: CASSTSTGDINYSGANVLTF
CDR3 DNA: TGTGCCAGTAGTACCTCGACAGGGGATATCAACTACTCTGGGGCCAACGTCCTGACTTTC
J gene: TRBJ2-6
V gene: TRBV19
D gene: TRBD1
clone size: many

CDR3 protein: CASSLTRGVNEKLFF
CDR3 DNA: TGTGCCAGCAGTTTAACCCGGGGAGTTAATGAAAAACTGTTTTTT
J gene: TRBJ1-4
V gene: TRBV27
D gene: -
clone size: many

CDR3 protein: CASTPMGGSVTEAFF
CDR3 DNA: TGTGCCAGCACCCCCATGGGGGGCTCCGTCACTGAAGCTTTCTTT
J gene: TRBJ1-1
V gene: TRBV28
D gene: -
clone size: -

CDR3 protein: CASSYESSGNTIYF
CDR3 DNA: TGTGCCAGCAGTTACGAGTCCTCTGGAAACACCATATATTTT
J gene: TRBJ1-3
V gene: TRBV28
D gene: -
clone size: many

CDR3 protein: CASSYLSGGPNEQFF
CDR3 DNA: TGTGCCAGCAGCTATTTATCGGGAGGGCCGAATGAGCAGTTCTTC
J gene: TRBJ2-1
V gene: TRBV7-2
D gene: TRBD2
clone size: many

CDR3 protein: CATSDPRELQETQYF
CDR3 DNA: TGTGCCACCAGTGACCCCAGGGAACTGCAAGAGACCCAGTACTTC
J gene: TRBJ2-5
V gene: TRBV24-1
D gene: -
clone size: -

CDR3 protein: CASSFDRGLASTDTQYF
CDR3 DNA: TGCGCCAGCAGCTTCGACAGGGGGCTAGCGAGCACAGATACGCAGTATTTT
J gene: TRBJ2-3
V gene: TRBV5-1
D gene: TRBD1
clone size: many

CDR3 protein: CASSLGQGEGEKLFF
CDR3 DNA: TGTGCCAGCAGCCTCGGACAGGGGGAGGGTGAAAAACTGTTTTTT
J gene: TRBJ1-4
V gene: TRBV11-2
D gene: TRBD1
clone size: many

CDR3 protein: CASSLRGLAGSYEQYF
CDR3 DNA: TGCGCCAGCAGCCTCAGGGGGCTAGCGGGAAGCTACGAGCAGTACTTC
J gene: TRBJ2-7
V gene: TRBV4-1
D gene: -
clone size: many

CDR3 protein: CASSVWERGNQPQHF
CDR3 DNA: TGTGCCAGCAGTGTATGGGAGAGGGGCAATCAGCCCCAGCATTTT
J gene: TRBJ1-5
V gene: TRBV6-1
D gene: -
clone size: many

CDR3 protein: CASSPVYTQLVHGYTF
CDR3 DNA: TGTGCCAGCAGCCCGGTTTATACCCAGCTTGTCCATGGCTACACCTTC
J gene: TRBJ1-2
V gene: TRBV28
D gene: -
clone size: many

CDR3 protein: CASRRGGLDTQYF
CDR3 DNA: TGTGCCAGCAGGCGGGGGGGCTTAGATACGCAGTATTTT
J gene: TRBJ2-3
V gene: TRBV7-9
D gene: TRBD2
clone size: few

CDR3 protein: CASSQGQGEYNEQFF
CDR3 DNA: TGTGCCAGCAGCCAAGGACAGGGTGAATACAATGAGCAGTTCTTC
J gene: TRBJ2-1
V gene: TRBV2
D gene: TRBD1
clone size: many

CDR3 protein: CANTGGASNYGYTF
CDR3 DNA: TGTGCCAACACAGGGGGCGCTTCTAACTATGGCTACACCTTC
J gene: TRBJ1-2
V gene: TRBV2
D gene: TRBD1
clone size: -

CDR3 protein: CSARPSSLAGVSYEQYF
CDR3 DNA: TGCAGTGCTAGGCCTAGCTCTCTAGCGGGAGTTTCCTACGAGCAGTACTTC
J gene: TRBJ2-7
V gene: TRBV20-1
D gene: TRBD2
clone size: -

CDR3 protein: CASSHHPYEQYF
CDR3 DNA: TGTGCCAGCAGCCATCATCCCTACGAGCAGTACTTC
J gene: TRBJ2-7
V gene: TRBV11-2
D gene: -
clone size: few

CDR3 protein: CASRQATYNEQFF
CDR3 DNA: TGTGCCAGCAGGCAGGCCACTTACAATGAGCAGTTCTTC
J gene: TRBJ2-1
V gene: TRBV28
D gene: -
clone size: many

CDR3 protein: CASSIALAAHYEQYF
CDR3 DNA: TGTGCCAGTAGTATAGCGCTAGCGGCCCACTACGAGCAGTACTTC
J gene: TRBJ2-7
V gene: TRBV19
D gene: TRBD2
clone size: -

CDR3 protein: CASRRSLQQPQHF
CDR3 DNA: TGTGCCAGTAGAAGGTCTCTCCAACAGCCCCAGCATTTT
J gene: TRBJ1-5
V gene: TRBV19
D gene: -
clone size: few

CDR3 protein: CASSQIQVTEQFF
CDR3 DNA: TGTGCCAGCAGCCAGATACAGGTCACAGAGCAGTTCTTC
J gene: TRBJ2-1
V gene: TRBV14
D gene: -
clone size: many

CDR3 protein: CASSPHMATEAFF
CDR3 DNA: TGTGCCAGTAGTCCGCACATGGCTACTGAAGCTTTCTTT
J gene: TRBJ1-1
V gene: TRBV19
D gene: -
clone size: many

CDR3 protein: CAWSLDGRYQPQHF
CDR3 DNA: TGTGCCTGGAGTCTGGACGGGCGGTATCAGCCCCAGCATTTT
J gene: TRBJ1-5
V gene: TRBV30
D gene: -
clone size: many

CDR3 protein: CASSLGQGGNTEAFF
CDR3 DNA: TGTGCCAGCAGTTTAGGGCAGGGAGGTAACACTGAAGCTTTCTTT
J gene: TRBJ1-1
V gene: TRBV12-3/TRBV12-4
D gene: -
clone size: many

CDR3 protein: CASSFLTQVVFPYQPQHF
CDR3 DNA: TGTGCCAGCAGTTTCCTTACCCAGGTCGTTTTCCCTTATCAGCCCCAGCATTTT
J gene: TRBJ1-5
V gene: TRBV28
D gene: -
clone size: many

CDR3 protein: CASSPPGTSGDTQYF
CDR3 DNA: TGTGCCAGCAGTCCCCCCGGGACTAGTGGAGATACGCAGTATTTT
J gene: TRBJ2-3
V gene: TRBV12-3/TRBV12-4
D gene: TRBD2
clone size: many